The entry that follows covers one TCR beta chain sequence. As yet, its antigen is unknown. The sample comes from a study of shared clonotypes between healthy human individuals. As for the study in general: Two women and a few men aged 18 to 49 served as donors. Overall study findings and caveats: In a few donors, 4.5% to 5.5% of naive CD4 clonotypes appeared in common.

Authors' processing steps: With immunoSEQ giving junction-only sequences and no quality scores, filtering differed. Using immunoSEQ multiplex PCR, the repertoire was profiled, and TCRdb retains in-frame clones only, with some absent. Clone size and the V and J calls come from that table; the DNA yielded D and trimming. The repertoire includes hundreds of thousands of clones, roughly 92% of them detected once, and around 24% sits in the top ten. It was CD45RO-negative cells, positively selected for CCR7, that made up naive CD8 cells, with terminally differentiated effector memory CD45RA+ cells excluded. Sequences were obtained from naive CD8+ T cells sorted from blood. The receptor comes from a man aged 25-40 years in good health.

Written as DNA, the CDR3 is TGTGCCAGCAGTGAAGCGGAAGGTTGGAGGAGCGGAGAGACCCAGTACTTC. Translation gives CASSEAEGWRSGETQYF. V and J are TRBV6-1 and TRBJ2-5; possibly TRBD2 for D (5 bases). Trimming took off 0 bases at V and 4 bases at J, with 18 bases between the two ends. CDR1 and CDR2 (germline): MNHNS, SASEGT. This CDR3 has 17 residues.